This T cell receptor (beta chain) was retrieved from a study of shared clonotypes between healthy human individuals. Turning to the study itself: A couple of female and a few male donors aged 18 to 49 were enrolled.

Each PCR replicate from the sorted subsets contained roughly 210 ng DNA, which is tens of thousands of T cell genomes. Using immunoSEQ multiplex PCR, the repertoire was profiled, and TCRdb retains in-frame clones only, with some absent. The sample contains around 750,000 clones, 74% of which appear only once. V was pared by 5 bases and J by 4 bases, with 14 bases between. Germline-derived CDR1 and CDR2 are SNHLY and FYNNEI. The CDR3 runs 14 residues. Source material: memory CD4+ T cells sorted from blood. The subset: CD45RA-negative fraction. The sequence derives from a woman between 25 and 40 years old in good health. The rearrangement uses TRBV2 and TRBJ1-2; D perhaps matches TRBD1 (5 bases). The chain's CDR3 is CASSPSGRSYGYTF. For the CDR3, the DNA is TGTGCCAGCAGTCCCTCGGGACGGAGCTATGGCTACACCTTC.